A selection of T cell receptor beta chains follows, all from one sample in a study of blood T cell repertoires in COVID-19. The assay was immunoSEQ multiplex PCR, and TCRdb's table has in-frame clones only and misses some. Of about 380,000 clones listed, about 88% are singletons. The sample consisted of PBMCs or T cells enriched from blood (not recorded which). These receptors originate from a woman between 18 and 30 years old who had recovered from COVID-19. Each CDR3 is given with its conserved first and last residue. Fields, in order: D gene, J gene, CDR3 length, V gene, clone size, CDR3 protein, CDR3 DNA. The D gene is left open where the match is weak. The size field is filled for only some rows; it gives once, few, many or a size class.

- | TRBJ2-1 | 11 | TRBV5-1 | - | CASSLAAEQFF | TGCGCCAGCAGCTTGGCCGCGGAGCAGTTCTTC
- | TRBJ1-2 | 12 | TRBV1 | - | CTSSQGGHGYTF | TGCACCAGCAGCCAGGGGGGGCATGGCTACACCTTC
TRBD1 | TRBJ1-1 | 14 | TRBV6-5 | - | CASSHGTGGSEAFF | TGTGCCAGCAGTCATGGGACAGGGGGGTCTGAAGCTTTCTTT
TRBD1 | TRBJ1-2 | 18 | TRBV14 | - | CASSHLKGGPETNYGYTF | TGTGCCAGCAGCCATCTTAAAGGGGGCCCGGAAACTAACTATGGCTACACCTTC
TRBD2 | TRBJ2-1 | 16 | TRBV4-1 | - | CASSQDSAGGRNEQFF | TGCGCCAGCAGCCAAGATTCAGCGGGGGGAAGGAATGAGCAGTTCTTC
TRBD1 | TRBJ2-2 | 16 | TRBV24-1 | once | CATSDLDRGKTGELFF | TGTGCCACCAGTGATCTGGACAGGGGTAAAACCGGGGAGCTGTTTTTT
TRBD1 | TRBJ1-5 | 18 | TRBV7-3 | - | CASSSSGQGPMGNQPQHF | TGTGCCAGCAGCTCATCGGGACAGGGGCCTATGGGCAATCAGCCCCAGCATTTT
- | TRBJ1-5 | 15 | TRBV7-2 | - | CASSSGWSGNQPQHF | TGTGCCAGCAGCTCGGGTTGGTCGGGCAATCAGCCCCAGCATTTT
TRBD1 | TRBJ1-4 | 15 | TRBV7-2 | once | CASSVTGVGNEKLFF | TGTGCCAGCAGCGTCACAGGGGTCGGTAATGAAAAACTGTTTTTT
- | TRBJ2-7 | 14 | TRBV16 | - | CASSQSPGIHEQYF | TGTGCCAGCAGCCAATCTCCAGGGATCCACGAGCAGTACTTC
- | TRBJ1-4 | 15 | TRBV9 | - | CASSLGREFNEKLFF | TGTGCCAGCAGCCTAGGACGGGAGTTTAATGAAAAACTGTTTTTT
- | TRBJ2-7 | 15 | TRBV19 | once | CASSILPGEGHEQYF | TGTGCCAGTAGTATACTACCAGGGGAAGGGCACGAGCAGTACTTC
TRBD1 | TRBJ1-2 | 19 | TRBV2 | few | CASSEPPFDRVGANYGYTF | TGTGCCAGCAGTGAGCCGCCATTCGACAGGGTGGGGGCTAACTATGGCTACACCTTC
- | TRBJ1-1 | 13 | TRBV19 | once | CASRTPAGTEAFF | TGTGCCAGTAGGACTCCAGCGGGAACTGAAGCTTTCTTT
TRBD1 | TRBJ2-2 | 16 | TRBV19 | - | CASRGPGQGSTGELFF | TGTGCCAGTAGGGGCCCGGGACAGGGAAGCACCGGGGAGCTGTTTTTT
- | TRBJ1-3 | 14 | TRBV25-1 | - | CASSELGVGNTIYF | TGTGCCAGCAGTGAATTAGGGGTTGGAAACACCATATATTTT
- | TRBJ1-2 | 17 | TRBV5-4 | - | CASSLPAVAGQRHGYTF | TGTGCCAGCAGCTTACCGGCGGTAGCGGGGCAGAGACATGGCTACACCTTC
- | TRBJ2-1 | 16 | TRBV5-1 | - | CASSLVAGRGYNEQFF | TGCGCCAGCAGCTTGGTGGCGGGGCGGGGCTACAATGAGCAGTTCTTC
- | TRBJ1-4 | 18 | TRBV11-2 | - | CASSTRQDPRVANEKLFF | TGTGCCAGCAGTACACGACAGGATCCTAGGGTAGCTAATGAAAAACTGTTTTTT
- | TRBJ2-5 | 15 | TRBV14 | once | CASSQEGARSETQYF | TGTGCCAGCAGCCAAGAAGGCGCCAGGTCTGAGACCCAGTACTTC
TRBD2 | TRBJ2-1 | 10 | TRBV20-1 | - | CSVRGVGQFF | TGCAGTGTGCGGGGGGTAGGGCAGTTCTTC
- | TRBJ1-2 | 17 | TRBV7-9 | - | CASNHSGGGLPLWGYTF | TGTGCCAGCAACCATTCGGGCGGGGGGTTACCACTATGGGGCTACACCTTC
TRBD1 | TRBJ1-1 | 15 | TRBV4-2 | - | CASSLGQGGNTEAFF | TGTGCCAGCAGCCTTGGACAGGGAGGGAACACTGAAGCTTTCTTT
- | TRBJ1-6 | 15 | TRBV5-5 | - | CASSPSHGTKSPLHF | TGTGCCAGCAGCCCGTCCCACGGGACAAAATCACCCCTCCACTTT
- | TRBJ1-2 | 18 | TRBV27 | - | CASSFPSAVGGPGYGYTF | TGTGCCAGCAGTTTTCCATCAGCGGTGGGGGGGCCTGGCTATGGCTACACCTTC
- | TRBJ1-3 | 17 | TRBV19 | few | CASRTVDTALTGNTIYF | TGTGCCAGTAGGACCGTGGACACGGCGTTGACTGGAAACACCATATATTTT
- | TRBJ1-6 | 16 | TRBV18 | - | CASSEVLGGANSPLHF | TGTGCCAGCTCGGAAGTCCTGGGGGGGGCAAATTCACCCCTCCACTTT
TRBD1 | TRBJ1-2 | 15 | TRBV15 | - | CATSRDSRGDAGYTF | TGTGCCACCAGCAGAGATTCCAGGGGGGACGCTGGCTACACCTTC
- | TRBJ1-6 | 16 | TRBV4-1 | - | CASSQVTGGYNSPLHF | TGCGCCAGCAGCCAAGTGACGGGAGGATATAATTCACCCCTCCACTTT
- | TRBJ2-7 | 13 | TRBV10-3 | - | CAISRLQTGAQYF | TGTGCCATCAGCCGCCTTCAGACAGGAGCGCAGTACTTC
- | TRBJ1-4 | 17 | TRBV12-5 | - | CASGLAIRDMRGEKLFF | TGTGCTAGTGGTTTGGCTATACGGGACATGAGGGGAGAAAAACTGTTTTTT
- | TRBJ1-6 | 16 | TRBV6-1 | - | CASSESFLNQGGPLHF | TGTGCCAGCAGTGAAAGCTTCTTGAACCAGGGCGGACCCCTCCACTTT
- | TRBJ1-2 | 14 | TRBV2 | - | CASSGEGTFGGYTF | TGTGCCAGCAGCGGCGAGGGGACTTTTGGGGGCTACACCTTC
TRBD1 | TRBJ1-5 | 16 | TRBV5-1 | - | CASSLTGQGPPQPQHF | TGCGCCAGCAGCTTAACGGGACAGGGGCCCCCGCAGCCCCAGCATTTT
- | TRBJ1-1 | 16 | TRBV6-5 | - | CASSYSLGGSNTEAFF | TGTGCCAGCAGTTACTCGTTGGGGGGTTCGAACACTGAAGCTTTCTTT
TRBD1 | TRBJ2-5 | 15 | TRBV11-3 | - | CASSLGDRGEETQYF | TGTGCCAGCAGCTTAGGCGACAGGGGGGAGGAGACCCAGTACTTC
TRBD1 | TRBJ2-2 | 16 | TRBV9 | - | CASSTRTGRGTGELFF | TGTGCCAGCAGCACTCGGACAGGGCGGGGAACCGGGGAGCTGTTTTTT
- | TRBJ2-7 | 14 | TRBV11-2 | few | CASSPDIGVGEQYF | TGTGCCAGCAGCCCGGATATAGGGGTTGGGGAGCAGTACTTC
- | TRBJ2-3 | 13 | TRBV2 | - | CASSRQATDTQYF | TGTGCCAGCAGCCGACAGGCCACAGATACGCAGTATTTT
- | TRBJ1-2 | 12 | TRBV6-5 | - | CASSSDGQGYTF | TGTGCCAGCAGTTCCGACGGACAGGGCTACACCTTC
TRBD1 | TRBJ1-4 | 15 | TRBV5-6 | - | CASRNLGQGDEKLFF | TGTGCCAGCCGAAACTTGGGACAGGGAGATGAAAAACTGTTTTTT
TRBD1 | TRBJ2-3 | 13 | TRBV14 | - | CASSPGGEYTQYF | TGTGCCAGCAGCCCAGGGGGCGAGTATACGCAGTATTTT
TRBD2 | TRBJ2-7 | 16 | TRBV10-2 | - | CASQLTLAGGIYEQYF | TGCGCCAGCCAATTAACACTAGCGGGGGGAATCTACGAGCAGTACTTC
TRBD1 | TRBJ1-4 | 16 | TRBV18 | - | CASSPGRTGINEKLFF | TGTGCCAGCTCCCCCGGCCGGACAGGGATTAATGAAAAACTGTTTTTT
TRBD1 | TRBJ1-2 | 12 | TRBV2 | - | CASSADRGGYTF | TGTGCCAGCAGTGCTGACAGGGGAGGCTACACCTTC
TRBD1 | TRBJ1-4 | 14 | TRBV5-5 | - | CASSSRGLREKLFF | TGTGCCAGCAGTTCCAGGGGGCTTCGGGAAAAACTGTTTTTT